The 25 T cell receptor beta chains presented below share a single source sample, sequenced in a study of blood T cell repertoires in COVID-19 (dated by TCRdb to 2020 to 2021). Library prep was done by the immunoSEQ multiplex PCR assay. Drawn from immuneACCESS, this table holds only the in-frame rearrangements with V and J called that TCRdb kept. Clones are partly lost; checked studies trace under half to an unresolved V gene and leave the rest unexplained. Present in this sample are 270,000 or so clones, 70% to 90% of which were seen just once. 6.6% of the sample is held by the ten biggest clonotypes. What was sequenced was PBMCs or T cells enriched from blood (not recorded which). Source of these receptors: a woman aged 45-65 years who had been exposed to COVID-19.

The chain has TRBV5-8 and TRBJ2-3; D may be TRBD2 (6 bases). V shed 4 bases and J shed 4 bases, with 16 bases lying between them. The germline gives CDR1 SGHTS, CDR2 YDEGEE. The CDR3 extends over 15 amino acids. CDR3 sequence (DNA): TGTGCCAGCAGCATAGGAGGGGATCTTCCAGATACGCAGTATTTT. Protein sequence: CASSIGGDLPDTQYF.

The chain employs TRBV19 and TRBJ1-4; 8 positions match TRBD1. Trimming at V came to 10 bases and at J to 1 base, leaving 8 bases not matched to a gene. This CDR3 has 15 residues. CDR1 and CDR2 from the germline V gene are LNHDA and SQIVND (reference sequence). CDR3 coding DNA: TGTGCCACGAGCGACAGGGGTGGAACTAATGAAAAACTGTTTTTT. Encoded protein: CATSDRGGTNEKLFF.

The CDR3: CASNSGGPSSYNEQFF. The CDR3, as DNA: TGTGCCAGCAACAGCGGGGGGCCTAGCTCCTACAATGAGCAGTTCTTC. The chain joins TRBV28 to TRBJ2-1, with 9 positions matching TRBD2. This CDR3 comprises 16 residues. The V gene's germline CDR1 is MDHEN and CDR2 SYDVKM. V lost 7 bases to trimming and J lost 0 bases; unmatched junction nucleotides: 7.

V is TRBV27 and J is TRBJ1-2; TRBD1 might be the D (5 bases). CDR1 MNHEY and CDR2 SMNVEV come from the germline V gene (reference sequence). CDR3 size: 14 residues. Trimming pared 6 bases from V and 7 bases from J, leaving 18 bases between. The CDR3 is CASRAAGQKAGYTF. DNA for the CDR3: TGTGCCAGCAGGGCGGCAGGGCAGAAAGCTGGCTACACCTTC.

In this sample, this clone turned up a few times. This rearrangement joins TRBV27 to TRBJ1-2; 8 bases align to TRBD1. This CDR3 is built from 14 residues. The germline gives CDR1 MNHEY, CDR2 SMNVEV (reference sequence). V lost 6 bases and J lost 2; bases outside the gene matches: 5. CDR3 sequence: CASSSTGANYGYTF. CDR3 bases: TGTGCCAGCAGCTCGACAGGGGCGAACTATGGCTACACCTTC.

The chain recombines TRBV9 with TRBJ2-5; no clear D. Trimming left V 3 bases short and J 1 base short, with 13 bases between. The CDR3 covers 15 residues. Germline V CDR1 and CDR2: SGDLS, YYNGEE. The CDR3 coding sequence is TGTGCCAGCAGCGACCGCGGCGCCCCCCAAGAGACCCAGTACTTC. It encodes CASSDRGAPQETQYF.

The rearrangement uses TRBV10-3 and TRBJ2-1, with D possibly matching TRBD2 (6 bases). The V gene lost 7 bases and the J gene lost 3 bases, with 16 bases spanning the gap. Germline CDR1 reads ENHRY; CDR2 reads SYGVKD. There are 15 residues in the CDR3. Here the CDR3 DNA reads TGTGCCATCAACCCCGGGGTGGGGGGCTACAATGAGCAGTTCTTC. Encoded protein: CAINPGVGGYNEQFF.

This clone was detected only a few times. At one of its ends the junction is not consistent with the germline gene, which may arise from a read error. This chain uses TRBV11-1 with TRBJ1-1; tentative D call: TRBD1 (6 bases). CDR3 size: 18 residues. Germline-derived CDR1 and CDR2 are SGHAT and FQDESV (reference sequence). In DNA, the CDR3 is TGTGCCAGCAGCCTAGCCCCCTGGGACAAGACCATGAACACTGAAGCTTTCTTT. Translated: CASSLAPWDKTMNTEAFF.

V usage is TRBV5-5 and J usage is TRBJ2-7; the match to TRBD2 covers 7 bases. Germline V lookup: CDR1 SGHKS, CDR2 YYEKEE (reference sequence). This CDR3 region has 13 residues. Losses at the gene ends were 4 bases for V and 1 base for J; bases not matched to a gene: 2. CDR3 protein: CASSPGGSYEQYF. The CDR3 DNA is TGTGCCAGCAGCCCGGGGGGTTCCTACGAGCAGTACTTC.

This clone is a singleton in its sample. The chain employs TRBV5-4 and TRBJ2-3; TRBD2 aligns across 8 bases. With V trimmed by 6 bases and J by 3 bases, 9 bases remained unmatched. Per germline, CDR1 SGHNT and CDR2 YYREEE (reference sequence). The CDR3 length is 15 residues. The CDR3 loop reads CASNPRAGGTDTQYF. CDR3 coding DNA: TGTGCCAGCAACCCCCGGGCGGGGGGAACAGATACGCAGTATTTT.

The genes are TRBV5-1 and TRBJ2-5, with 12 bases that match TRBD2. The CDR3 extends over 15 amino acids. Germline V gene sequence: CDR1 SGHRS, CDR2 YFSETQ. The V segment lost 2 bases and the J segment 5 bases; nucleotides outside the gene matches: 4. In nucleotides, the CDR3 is TGCGCCAGCAGCTTACGGACTAGCGGGGCCGAGACCCAGTACTTC. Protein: CASSLRTSGAETQYF.

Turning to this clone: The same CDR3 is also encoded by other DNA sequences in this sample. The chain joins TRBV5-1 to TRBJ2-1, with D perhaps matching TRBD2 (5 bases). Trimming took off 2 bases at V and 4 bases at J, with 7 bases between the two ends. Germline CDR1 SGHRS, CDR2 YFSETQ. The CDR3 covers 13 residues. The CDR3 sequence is CASSLSGYNEQFF. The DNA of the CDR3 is TGCGCCAGCAGCTTATCGGGGTACAATGAGCAGTTCTTC.

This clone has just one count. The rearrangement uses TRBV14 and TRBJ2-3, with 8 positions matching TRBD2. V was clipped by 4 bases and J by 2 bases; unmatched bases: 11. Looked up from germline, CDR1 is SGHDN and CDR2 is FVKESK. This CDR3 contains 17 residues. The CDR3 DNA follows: TGTGCCAGCAGCCGGCGGGGGGTAACTTTTTCCACAGATACGCAGTATTTT. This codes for CASSRRGVTFSTDTQYF.

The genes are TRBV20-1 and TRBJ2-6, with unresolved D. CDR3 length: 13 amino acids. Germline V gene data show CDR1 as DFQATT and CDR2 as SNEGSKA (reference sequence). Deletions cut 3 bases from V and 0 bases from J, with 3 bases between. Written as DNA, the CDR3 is TGCAGTGCTAGTCACTCTGGGGCCAACGTCCTGACTTTC. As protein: CSASHSGANVLTF.

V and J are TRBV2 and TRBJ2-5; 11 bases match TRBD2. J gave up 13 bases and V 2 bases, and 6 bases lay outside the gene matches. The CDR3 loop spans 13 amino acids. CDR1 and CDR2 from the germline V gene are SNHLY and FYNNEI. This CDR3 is CASSETSGGRGYF. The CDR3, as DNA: TGTGCCAGCAGTGAAACTAGCGGGGGCCGGGGGTACTTC.

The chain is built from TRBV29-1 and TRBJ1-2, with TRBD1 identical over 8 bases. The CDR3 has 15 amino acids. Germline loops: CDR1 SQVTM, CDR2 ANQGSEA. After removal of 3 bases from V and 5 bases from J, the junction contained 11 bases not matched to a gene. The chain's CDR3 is CSVDAETGGGYGYTF. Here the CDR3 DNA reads TGCAGCGTTGACGCGGAAACAGGGGGAGGGTATGGCTACACCTTC.

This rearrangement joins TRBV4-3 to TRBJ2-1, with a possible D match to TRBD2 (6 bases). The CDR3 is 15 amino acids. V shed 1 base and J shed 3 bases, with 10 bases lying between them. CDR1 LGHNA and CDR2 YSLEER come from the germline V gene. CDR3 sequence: CASSQATGSYNEQFF. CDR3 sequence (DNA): TGCGCCAGCAGCCAAGCTACCGGGAGCTACAATGAGCAGTTCTTC.

CDR3 bases: TGTGCCAGCACCTCACAGAGGGGGTCCAATCAGCCCCAGCATTTT. This translates into CASTSQRGSNQPQHF. V and J are TRBV6-5 and TRBJ1-5; possible D gene TRBD1, 6 bases. From germline, CDR1 is MNHEY and CDR2 SVGAGI. The CDR3 loop spans 15 amino acids. V was shortened by 7 bases and J by 3 bases, with 16 bases between the two germline ends.

The CDR3: CASSLKARGGGTDTQYF. CDR3 nucleotide sequence: TGTGCCAGCAGCTTAAAAGCCCGCGGCGGGGGCACAGATACGCAGTATTTT. The genes are TRBV7-3 and TRBJ2-3, with D tentatively TRBD2 (6 bases). CDR1 and CDR2 from the germline V gene are SGHTA and FQGTGA. The CDR3 sequence is 17 residues long. V was trimmed by 1 base and J by 1 base, leaving 15 bases between them.

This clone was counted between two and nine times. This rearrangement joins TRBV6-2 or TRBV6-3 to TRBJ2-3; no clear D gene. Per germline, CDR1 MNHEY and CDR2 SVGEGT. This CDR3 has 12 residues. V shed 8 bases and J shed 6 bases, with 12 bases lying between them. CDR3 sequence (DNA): TGTGCCAGCGGCCGTGAGATTGATACGCAGTATTTT. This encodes CASGREIDTQYF.

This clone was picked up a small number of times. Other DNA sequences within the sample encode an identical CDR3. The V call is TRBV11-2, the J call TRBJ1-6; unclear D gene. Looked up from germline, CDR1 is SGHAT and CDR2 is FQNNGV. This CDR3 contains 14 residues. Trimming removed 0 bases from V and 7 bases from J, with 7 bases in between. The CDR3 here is CASSLDGANSPLHF. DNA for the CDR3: TGTGCCAGCAGCTTAGATGGAGCAAATTCACCCCTCCACTTT.

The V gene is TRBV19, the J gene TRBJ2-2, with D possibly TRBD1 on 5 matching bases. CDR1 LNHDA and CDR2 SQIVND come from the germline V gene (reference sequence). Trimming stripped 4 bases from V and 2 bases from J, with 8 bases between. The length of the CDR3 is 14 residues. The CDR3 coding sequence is TGTGCCAGTAGTACCGACAGAAACACCGGGGAGCTGTTTTTT. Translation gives CASSTDRNTGELFF. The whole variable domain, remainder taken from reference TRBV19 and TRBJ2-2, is DGGITQSPKYLFRKEGQNVTLSCEQNLNHDAMYWYRQDPGQGLRLIYYSQIVNDFQKGDIAEGYSVSREKKESFPLTVTSAQKNPTAFYLCASSTDRNTGELFFGEGSRLTVL.

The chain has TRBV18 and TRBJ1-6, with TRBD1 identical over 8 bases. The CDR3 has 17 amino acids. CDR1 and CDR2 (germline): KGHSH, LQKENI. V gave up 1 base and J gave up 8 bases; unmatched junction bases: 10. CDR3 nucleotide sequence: TGTGCCAGCTCACCACGGACAGGGAGGTTTGGGGATTCACCCCTCCACTTT. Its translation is CASSPRTGRFGDSPLHF.

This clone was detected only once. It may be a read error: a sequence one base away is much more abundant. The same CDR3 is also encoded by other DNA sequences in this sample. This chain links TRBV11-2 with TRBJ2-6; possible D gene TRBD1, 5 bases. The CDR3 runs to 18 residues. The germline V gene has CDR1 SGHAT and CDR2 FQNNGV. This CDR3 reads CASSLLSSFISGANVLTF. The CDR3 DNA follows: TGTGCCAGCAGCTTATTATCGTCCTTTATCTCTGGGGCCAACGTCTTGACTTTC.

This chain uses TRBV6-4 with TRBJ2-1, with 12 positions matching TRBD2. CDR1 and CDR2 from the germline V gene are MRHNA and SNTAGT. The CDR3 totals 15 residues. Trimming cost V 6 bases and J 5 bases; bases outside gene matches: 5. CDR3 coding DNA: TGTGCCAGCAGGGCCCTAGCGGGGGGGCACAATGAGCAGTTCTTC. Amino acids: CASRALAGGHNEQFF.